This T cell receptor (beta chain) came from a study of glioma-infiltrating T cells after dendritic cell vaccination. Turning to the study itself: Patients had newly diagnosed or recurrent glioblastoma and received dendritic cell vaccines. General observations from the study: Estimated pretreatment TIL content predicted outcome after dendritic cell vaccination.

Input was 2 to 2.5 ug genomic DNA, or all available if less. Using immunoSEQ multiplex PCR, the repertoire was profiled, and TCRdb retains in-frame clones only, with some absent. The sample holds 45,000 to 60,000 clones; roughly four fifths are singletons and the top ten take 15% to 17%. CDR3 length equals 14 residues. Germline CDR1 and CDR2: KGHSH and LQKENI. V gave up 2 bases and J gave up 8 bases, with 12 bases separating them. Time point defined: after dendritic cell vaccination, including at tumor progression/relapse. Details on this clone: Its specificity is unknown.

The chain carries TRBV18 and TRBJ1-4, with D possibly being TRBD1 (5 bases). The receptor's source is a human donor with glioblastoma. Sequenced material: blood, taken after dendritic cell vaccination. The CDR3 spells CASSPAQGGEKLFF. In nucleotides, the CDR3 is TGTGCCAGCTCACCAGCGCAGGGAGGGGAAAAACTGTTTTTT.